The rows below give T cell receptor beta chains drawn from one sample of a study of blood T cell repertoires in COVID-19. Assay used: immunoSEQ multiplex PCR; TCRdb lists only in-frame clones, some missing. The data show some 45,000 clones, nearly 85% seen once. Material for sequencing was peripheral blood. The origin of the receptors is a man older than 75 in a cohort sampled during active COVID-19. Each CDR3 is given with its conserved first and last residue. A D gene is named only where the DNA matches it firmly. A clone size is listed for some rows: how often the clone was seen (once, few, many), or a class if it is expanded.

CDR3 protein: CASRQGTNEKLFF
CDR3 DNA: TGTGCCAGCCGACAGGGGACTAATGAAAAACTGTTTTTT
J gene: TRBJ1-4
V gene: TRBV12-3/TRBV12-4
D gene: TRBD1
clone size: .

CDR3 protein: CASSFKGQGIQPQHF
CDR3 DNA: TGTGCCAGCAGTTTCAAAGGACAGGGGATTCAGCCCCAGCATTTT
J gene: TRBJ1-5
V gene: TRBV28
D gene: TRBD1
clone size: .

CDR3 protein: CASSEYGGFGNTIYF
CDR3 DNA: TGTGCCAGCAGTGAATATGGGGGCTTTGGAAACACCATATATTTT
J gene: TRBJ1-3
V gene: TRBV25-1
D gene: .
clone size: .

CDR3 protein: CASSVGGGSPLHF
CDR3 DNA: TGTGCCAGCAGCGTAGGAGGAGGTTCACCCCTCCACTTT
J gene: TRBJ1-6
V gene: TRBV9
D gene: .
clone size: .

CDR3 protein: CASSPGGGTSEQFF
CDR3 DNA: TGTGCCAGCAGCCCGGGGGGAGGGACTAGTGAGCAGTTCTTC
J gene: TRBJ2-1
V gene: TRBV6-2/TRBV6-3
D gene: TRBD2
clone size: .

CDR3 protein: CASSVREWGFYEQYF
CDR3 DNA: TGTGCCAGCAGCGTACGGGAGTGGGGGTTCTACGAGCAGTACTTC
J gene: TRBJ2-7
V gene: TRBV7-2
D gene: .
clone size: .

CDR3 protein: CASSGEGLPAQYF
CDR3 DNA: TGTGCCAGCAGCGGAGAGGGATTGCCGGCGCAGTATTTT
J gene: TRBJ2-3
V gene: TRBV11-3
D gene: .
clone size: .

CDR3 protein: CASSQVGTGADEQYF
CDR3 DNA: TGCGCCAGCAGCCAAGTGGGAACAGGGGCGGACGAGCAGTACTTC
J gene: TRBJ2-7
V gene: TRBV4-3
D gene: TRBD1
clone size: .

CDR3 protein: CASSIRSASGANTGELFF
CDR3 DNA: TGTGCCAGTAGTATTCGGTCTGCTAGCGGGGCGAACACCGGGGAGCTGTTTTTT
J gene: TRBJ2-2
V gene: TRBV19
D gene: TRBD2
clone size: few

CDR3 protein: CASSPWGAGNTIYF
CDR3 DNA: TGTGCCAGCAGCCCCTGGGGAGCTGGAAACACCATATATTTT
J gene: TRBJ1-3
V gene: TRBV3-1/TRBV3-2
D gene: .
clone size: once

CDR3 protein: CASSLGGYQETQYF
CDR3 DNA: TGTGCCAGCAGCCTCGGGGGTTACCAAGAGACCCAGTACTTC
J gene: TRBJ2-5
V gene: TRBV3-1/TRBV3-2
D gene: .
clone size: .

CDR3 protein: CASRSPRQANTEAFF
CDR3 DNA: TGTGCCAGCCGCTCCCCTCGGCAGGCGAACACTGAAGCTTTCTTT
J gene: TRBJ1-1
V gene: TRBV5-5
D gene: .
clone size: .

CDR3 protein: CASSQVRISPEQYF
CDR3 DNA: TGTGCCAGCAGCCAAGTAAGAATTAGCCCTGAGCAGTACTTC
J gene: TRBJ2-7
V gene: TRBV3-1/TRBV3-2
D gene: .
clone size: once

CDR3 protein: CASSLRGQEGYTF
CDR3 DNA: TGTGCCAGCAGCTTAAGGGGGCAGGAGGGCTACACCTTC
J gene: TRBJ1-2
V gene: TRBV5-5
D gene: TRBD1
clone size: .

CDR3 protein: CASRVAGSNNEQFF
CDR3 DNA: TGTGCCAGCAGGGTAGCGGGGAGCAACAATGAGCAGTTCTTC
J gene: TRBJ2-1
V gene: TRBV28
D gene: TRBD2
clone size: .

CDR3 protein: CARSLGKKRERDEQFF
CDR3 DNA: TGTGCCAGAAGCTTAGGCAAGAAACGGGAGCGGGATGAGCAGTTCTTC
J gene: TRBJ2-1
V gene: TRBV7-5
D gene: .
clone size: .

CDR3 protein: CASSRVSSTDTQYF
CDR3 DNA: TGTGCCAGCAGCAGAGTTTCTAGCACAGATACGCAGTATTTT
J gene: TRBJ2-3
V gene: TRBV6-2/TRBV6-3
D gene: .
clone size: few

CDR3 protein: CASSQGKNTEAFF
CDR3 DNA: TGCGCCAGCAGCCAGGGGAAGAACACTGAAGCTTTCTTT
J gene: TRBJ1-1
V gene: TRBV10-1
D gene: .
clone size: .

CDR3 protein: CATRGLAGGETQYF
CDR3 DNA: TGTGCCACCCGGGGACTAGCGGGGGGAGAGACCCAGTACTTC
J gene: TRBJ2-5
V gene: TRBV19
D gene: TRBD2
clone size: once

CDR3 protein: CASRQGTVQETQYF
CDR3 DNA: TGCGCCAGCAGGCAAGGGACTGTCCAAGAGACCCAGTACTTC
J gene: TRBJ2-5
V gene: TRBV5-1
D gene: .
clone size: .

CDR3 protein: CASSESGVFGDQPQHF
CDR3 DNA: TGTGCCAGCAGTGAATCGGGGGTCTTCGGCGATCAGCCCCAGCATTTT
J gene: TRBJ1-5
V gene: TRBV2
D gene: .
clone size: .

CDR3 protein: CASSDGTSELGETQYF
CDR3 DNA: TGTGCCAGCAGTGACGGGACTAGCGAGTTGGGAGAGACCCAGTACTTC
J gene: TRBJ2-5
V gene: TRBV7-2
D gene: TRBD2
clone size: once

CDR3 protein: CASSSEYYGYTF
CDR3 DNA: TGCGCCAGCAGCTCCGAGTACTATGGCTACACCTTC
J gene: TRBJ1-2
V gene: TRBV5-1
D gene: .
clone size: .

CDR3 protein: CASSDLGTRSETQYF
CDR3 DNA: TGTGCCAGCAGTGATCTCGGGACTAGGAGTGAGACCCAGTACTTC
J gene: TRBJ2-5
V gene: TRBV2
D gene: TRBD2
clone size: .

CDR3 protein: CASSERLMNTEAFF
CDR3 DNA: TGCGCCAGCAGCGAACGACTTATGAACACTGAAGCTTTCTTT
J gene: TRBJ1-1
V gene: TRBV5-1
D gene: .
clone size: .

CDR3 protein: CASSPRIADTGELFF
CDR3 DNA: TGTGCCAGCAGTCCCCGAATAGCGGACACCGGGGAGCTGTTTTTT
J gene: TRBJ2-2
V gene: TRBV6-6
D gene: .
clone size: .

CDR3 protein: CASSLYGTGGEQYF
CDR3 DNA: TGTGCCAGCAGTTTATATGGGACAGGGGGCGAGCAGTACTTC
J gene: TRBJ2-7
V gene: TRBV27
D gene: TRBD1
clone size: .

CDR3 protein: CASSAGLAGIDEQFF
CDR3 DNA: TGCGCCAGCAGCGCGGGACTAGCGGGGATCGATGAGCAGTTCTTC
J gene: TRBJ2-1
V gene: TRBV4-1
D gene: TRBD2
clone size: .

CDR3 protein: CAWSGTGTYGYTF
CDR3 DNA: TGTGCCTGGAGTGGGACGGGAACCTATGGCTACACCTTC
J gene: TRBJ1-2
V gene: TRBV30
D gene: .
clone size: .

CDR3 protein: CASSLGQSYGRTNTEAFF
CDR3 DNA: TGTGCCAGCAGCTTAGGCCAGTCATATGGGAGGACGAACACTGAAGCTTTCTTT
J gene: TRBJ1-1
V gene: TRBV7-9
D gene: .
clone size: .

CDR3 protein: CASSLYDFIAEAFF
CDR3 DNA: TGTGCCAGCAGTTTGTACGACTTTATAGCTGAAGCTTTCTTT
J gene: TRBJ1-1
V gene: TRBV2
D gene: .
clone size: .

CDR3 protein: CASSLEDRYTGELFF
CDR3 DNA: TGTGCCAGCAGCTTAGAGGACAGATACACCGGGGAGCTGTTTTTT
J gene: TRBJ2-2
V gene: TRBV7-6
D gene: .
clone size: .

CDR3 protein: CASSYGGGQPQHF
CDR3 DNA: TGTGCCAGCAGTTATGGGGGGGGACAGCCCCAGCATTTT
J gene: TRBJ1-5
V gene: TRBV6-6
D gene: .
clone size: .

CDR3 protein: CASSEHGNEGQETQYF
CDR3 DNA: TGTGCCAGCAGTGAACATGGGAATGAGGGCCAAGAGACCCAGTACTTC
J gene: TRBJ2-5
V gene: TRBV6-1
D gene: .
clone size: few

CDR3 protein: CASSSHEAGTEAFF
CDR3 DNA: TGTGCCAGCAGTTCCCACGAGGCAGGGACTGAAGCTTTCTTT
J gene: TRBJ1-1
V gene: TRBV27
D gene: .
clone size: .

CDR3 protein: CASSDNGDRPNTEAFF
CDR3 DNA: TGTGCCAGCAGCGATAATGGCGACAGGCCGAACACTGAAGCTTTCTTT
J gene: TRBJ1-1
V gene: TRBV9
D gene: .
clone size: .

CDR3 protein: CASSSHRSTANTGELFF
CDR3 DNA: TGTGCCAGCAGTAGCCACAGGAGCACAGCGAACACCGGGGAGCTGTTTTTT
J gene: TRBJ2-2
V gene: TRBV27
D gene: .
clone size: .

CDR3 protein: CASRTSGGRTDTQYF
CDR3 DNA: TGTGCCAGCAGGACTAGCGGGGGACGCACAGATACGCAGTATTTT
J gene: TRBJ2-3
V gene: TRBV28
D gene: TRBD2
clone size: .

CDR3 protein: CASSYVAGRGETQYF
CDR3 DNA: TGTGCCAGCAGTTATGTGGCAGGGAGGGGGGAGACCCAGTACTTC
J gene: TRBJ2-5
V gene: TRBV6-5
D gene: .
clone size: .

CDR3 protein: CSVEDPLGTSGYNTESLSYNEQFF
CDR3 DNA: TGCAGCGTTGAAGATCCATTAGGGACTAGCGGGTACAATACCGAAAGCCTCTCCTACAATGAGCAGTTCTTC
J gene: TRBJ2-1
V gene: TRBV29-1
D gene: TRBD2
clone size: .

CDR3 protein: CASTQTGDSGNTIYF
CDR3 DNA: TGTGCCAGTACCCAGACCGGGGACTCTGGAAACACCATATATTTT
J gene: TRBJ1-3
V gene: TRBV19
D gene: .
clone size: once

CDR3 protein: CASSQGQGGYEQYF
CDR3 DNA: TGTGCCAGCAGCCAAGGACAGGGAGGCTACGAGCAGTACTTC
J gene: TRBJ2-7
V gene: TRBV3-1/TRBV3-2
D gene: .
clone size: .